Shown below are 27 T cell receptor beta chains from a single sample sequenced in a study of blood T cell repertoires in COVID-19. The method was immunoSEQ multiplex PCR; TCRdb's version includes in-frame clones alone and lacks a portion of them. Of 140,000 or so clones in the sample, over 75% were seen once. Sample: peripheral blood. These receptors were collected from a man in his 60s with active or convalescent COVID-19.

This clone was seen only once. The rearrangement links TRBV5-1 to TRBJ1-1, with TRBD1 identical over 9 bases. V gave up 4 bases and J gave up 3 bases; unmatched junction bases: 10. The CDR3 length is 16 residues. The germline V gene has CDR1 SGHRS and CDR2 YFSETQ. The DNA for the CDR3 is TGCGCCAGCAGCCCGGGACAGGGCGCGGCATACACTGAAGCTTTCTTT. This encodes CASSPGQGAAYTEAFF.

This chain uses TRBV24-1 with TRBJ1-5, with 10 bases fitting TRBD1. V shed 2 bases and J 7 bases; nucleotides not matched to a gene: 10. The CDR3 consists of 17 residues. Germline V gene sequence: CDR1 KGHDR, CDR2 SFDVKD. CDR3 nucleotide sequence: TGTGCCACCAGTGATTCCCAACTCAGACAGGGGGCACAGCCCCAGCATTTT. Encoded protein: CATSDSQLRQGAQPQHF.

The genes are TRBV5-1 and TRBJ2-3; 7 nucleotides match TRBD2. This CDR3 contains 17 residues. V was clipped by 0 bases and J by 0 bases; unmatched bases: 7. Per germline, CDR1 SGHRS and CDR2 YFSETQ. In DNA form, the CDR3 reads TGCGCCAGCAGCTTGGCCCCGGGAGGTCCTAGCACAGATACGCAGTATTTT. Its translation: CASSLAPGGPSTDTQYF.

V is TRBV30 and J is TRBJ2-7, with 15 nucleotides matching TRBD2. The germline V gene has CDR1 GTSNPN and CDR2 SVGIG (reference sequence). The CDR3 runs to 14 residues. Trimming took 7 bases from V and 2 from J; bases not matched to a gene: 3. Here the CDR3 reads CASRTSGRAYEQYF. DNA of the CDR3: TGTGCCTCAAGGACTAGCGGGAGGGCCTACGAGCAGTACTTC.

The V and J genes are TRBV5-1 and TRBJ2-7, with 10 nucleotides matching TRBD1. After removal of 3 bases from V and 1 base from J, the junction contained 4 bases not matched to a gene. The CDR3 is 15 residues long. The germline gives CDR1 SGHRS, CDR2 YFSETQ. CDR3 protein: CASSSRQGASYEQYF. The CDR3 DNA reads TGCGCCAGCAGCTCCCGACAGGGGGCTTCCTACGAGCAGTACTTC.

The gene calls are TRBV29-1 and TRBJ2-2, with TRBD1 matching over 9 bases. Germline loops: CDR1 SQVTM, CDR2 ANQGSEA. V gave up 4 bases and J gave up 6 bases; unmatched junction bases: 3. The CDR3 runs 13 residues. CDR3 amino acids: CSVAGQGPGELFF. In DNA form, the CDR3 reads TGCAGCGTTGCGGGACAGGGTCCCGGGGAGCTGTTTTTT.

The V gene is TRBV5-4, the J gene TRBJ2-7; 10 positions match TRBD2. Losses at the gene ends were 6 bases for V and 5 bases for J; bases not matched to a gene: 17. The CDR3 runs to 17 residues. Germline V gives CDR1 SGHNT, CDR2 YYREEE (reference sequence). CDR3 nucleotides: TGTGCCAGCAAAGGGACAGCGGGAGGGCCCTTTTATCACGAGCAGTACTTC. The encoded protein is CASKGTAGGPFYHEQYF.

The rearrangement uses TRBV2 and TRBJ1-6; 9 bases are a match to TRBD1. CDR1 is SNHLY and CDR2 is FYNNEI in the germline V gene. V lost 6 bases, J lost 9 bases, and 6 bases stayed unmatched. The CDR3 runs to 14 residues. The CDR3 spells CASRTGTGISPLHF. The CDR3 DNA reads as TGTGCCAGCAGGACCGGGACAGGGATTTCACCCCTCCACTTT. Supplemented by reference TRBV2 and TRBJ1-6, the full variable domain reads EPEVTQTPSHQVTQMGQEVILRCVPISNHLYFYWYRQILGQKVEFLVSFYNNEISEKSEIFDDQFSVERPDGSNFTLKIRSTKLEDSAMYFCASRTGTGISPLHFGNGTRLTVT.

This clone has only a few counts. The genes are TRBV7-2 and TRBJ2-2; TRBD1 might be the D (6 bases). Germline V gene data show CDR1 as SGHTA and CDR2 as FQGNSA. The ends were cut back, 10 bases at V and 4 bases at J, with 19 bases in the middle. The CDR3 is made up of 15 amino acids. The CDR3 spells CATIANRVPTGELFF. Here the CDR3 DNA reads TGTGCCACCATAGCGAACAGGGTCCCCACCGGGGAGCTGTTTTTT.

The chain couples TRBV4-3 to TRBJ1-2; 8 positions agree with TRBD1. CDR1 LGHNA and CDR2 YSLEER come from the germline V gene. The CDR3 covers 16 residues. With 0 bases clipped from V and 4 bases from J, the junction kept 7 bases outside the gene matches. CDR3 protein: CASSQDGQGRGYGYTF. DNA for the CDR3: TGCGCCAGCAGCCAAGACGGACAGGGCAGGGGCTATGGCTACACCTTC.

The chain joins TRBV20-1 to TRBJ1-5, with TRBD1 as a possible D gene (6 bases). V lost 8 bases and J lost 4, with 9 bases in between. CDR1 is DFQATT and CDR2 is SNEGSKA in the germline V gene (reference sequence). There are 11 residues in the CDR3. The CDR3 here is CSTGSNQPQHF. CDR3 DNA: TGCAGTACAGGGTCAAATCAGCCCCAGCATTTT.

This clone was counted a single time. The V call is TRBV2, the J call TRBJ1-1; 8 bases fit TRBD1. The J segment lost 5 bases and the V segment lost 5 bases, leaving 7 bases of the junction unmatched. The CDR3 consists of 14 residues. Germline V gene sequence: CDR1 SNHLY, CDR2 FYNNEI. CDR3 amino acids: CASSPQGAGTEAFF. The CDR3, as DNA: TGTGCCAGCAGTCCTCAGGGGGCCGGAACTGAAGCTTTCTTT.

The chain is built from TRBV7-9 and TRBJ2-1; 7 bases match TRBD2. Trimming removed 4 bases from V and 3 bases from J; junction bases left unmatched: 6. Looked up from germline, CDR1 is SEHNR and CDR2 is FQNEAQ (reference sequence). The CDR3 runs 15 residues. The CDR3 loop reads CASSSPRTSYNEQFF. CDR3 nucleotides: TGTGCCAGCAGCTCCCCCAGGACTAGCTACAATGAGCAGTTCTTC.

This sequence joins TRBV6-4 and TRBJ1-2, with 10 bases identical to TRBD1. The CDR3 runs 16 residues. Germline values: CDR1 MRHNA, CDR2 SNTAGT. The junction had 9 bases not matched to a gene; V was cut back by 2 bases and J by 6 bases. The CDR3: CASSDGTGVPRNGYTF. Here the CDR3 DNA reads TGTGCCAGCAGTGACGGGACAGGGGTTCCTCGGAATGGCTACACCTTC.

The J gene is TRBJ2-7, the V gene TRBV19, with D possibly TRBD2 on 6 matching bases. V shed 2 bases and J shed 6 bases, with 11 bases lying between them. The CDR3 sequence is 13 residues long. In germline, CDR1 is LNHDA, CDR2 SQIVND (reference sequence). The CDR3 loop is CASSIFGGSEQYF. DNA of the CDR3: TGTGCCAGTAGTATATTCGGGGGTTCCGAGCAGTACTTC.

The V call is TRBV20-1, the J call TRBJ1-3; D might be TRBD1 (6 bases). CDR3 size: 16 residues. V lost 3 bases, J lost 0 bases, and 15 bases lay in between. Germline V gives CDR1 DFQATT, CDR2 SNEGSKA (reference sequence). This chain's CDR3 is CSASKGGTSSGNTIYF. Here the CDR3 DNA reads TGCAGTGCTAGTAAGGGGGGGACAAGCTCTGGAAACACCATATATTTT.

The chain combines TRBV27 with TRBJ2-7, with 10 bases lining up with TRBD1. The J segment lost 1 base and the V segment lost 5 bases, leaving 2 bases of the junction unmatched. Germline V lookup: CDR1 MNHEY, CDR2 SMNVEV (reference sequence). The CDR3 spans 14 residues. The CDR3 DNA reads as TGTGCCAGCAGTCGGGACAGGGGTTCCTACGAGCAGTACTTC. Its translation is CASSRDRGSYEQYF.

CDR3 sequence: CASSTTTSFIFYEQYF. In DNA form, the CDR3 reads TGTGCCAGCTCAACAACGACTAGTTTTATCTTCTACGAGCAGTACTTC. J is TRBJ2-7 and V is TRBV18; a possible D gene is TRBD2 (6 bases). The germline CDR1 and CDR2 sequences are KGHSH and LQKENI. The CDR3 length is 16 residues. V shed 5 bases and J shed 3 bases, with 20 bases lying between them.

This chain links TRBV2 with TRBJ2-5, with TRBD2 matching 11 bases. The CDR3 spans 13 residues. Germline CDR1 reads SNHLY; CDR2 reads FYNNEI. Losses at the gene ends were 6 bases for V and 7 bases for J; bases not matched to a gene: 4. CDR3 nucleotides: TGTGCCAGCAGCACCCTAGCGGGGGGGACCCAGTACTTC. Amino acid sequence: CASSTLAGGTQYF.

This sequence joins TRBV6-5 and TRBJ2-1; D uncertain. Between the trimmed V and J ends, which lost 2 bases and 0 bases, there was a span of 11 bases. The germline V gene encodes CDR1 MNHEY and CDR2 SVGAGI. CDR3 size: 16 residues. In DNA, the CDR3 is TGTGCCAGCAGTTACAGTCGCAGTTTCTCCTACAATGAGCAGTTCTTC. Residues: CASSYSRSFSYNEQFF.

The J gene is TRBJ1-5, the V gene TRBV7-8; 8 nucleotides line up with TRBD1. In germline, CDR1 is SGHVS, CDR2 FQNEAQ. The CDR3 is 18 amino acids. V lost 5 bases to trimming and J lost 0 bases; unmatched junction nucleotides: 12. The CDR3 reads CASSGIQGDLYSNQPQHF. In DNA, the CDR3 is TGTGCCAGCAGCGGAATACAGGGGGACCTTTATAGCAATCAGCCCCAGCATTTT.

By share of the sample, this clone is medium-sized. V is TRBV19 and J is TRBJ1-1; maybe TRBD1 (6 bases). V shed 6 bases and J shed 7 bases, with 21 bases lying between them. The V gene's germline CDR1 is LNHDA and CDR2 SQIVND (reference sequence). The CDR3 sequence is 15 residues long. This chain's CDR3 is CASSNGGAKIDEAFF. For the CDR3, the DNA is TGTGCCAGTAGCAATGGGGGGGCCAAGATAGATGAAGCTTTCTTT.

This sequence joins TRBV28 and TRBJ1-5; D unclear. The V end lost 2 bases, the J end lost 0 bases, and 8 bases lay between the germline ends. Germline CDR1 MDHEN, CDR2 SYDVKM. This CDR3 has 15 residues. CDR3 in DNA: TGTGCCAGCAGTTTACCCGACATTAGCAATCAGCCCCAGCATTTT. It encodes CASSLPDISNQPQHF.

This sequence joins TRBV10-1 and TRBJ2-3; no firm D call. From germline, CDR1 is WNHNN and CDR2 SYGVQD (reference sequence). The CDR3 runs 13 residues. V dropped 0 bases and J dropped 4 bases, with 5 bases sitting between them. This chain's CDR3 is CASSESPSDTQYF. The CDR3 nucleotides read TGCGCCAGCAGTGAGTCCCCTTCAGATACGCAGTATTTT.

DNA for the CDR3: TGTGCCAGCAGTTACTACAGGGGGACTACTGAAGCTTTCTTT. This encodes CASSYYRGTTEAFF. The chain carries TRBV6-5 and TRBJ1-1; 8 bases fit TRBD1. CDR1 and CDR2 (germline): MNHEY, SVGAGI. The CDR3 extends over 14 amino acids. Trimming at V came to 1 base and at J to 5 bases, leaving 3 bases not matched to a gene.

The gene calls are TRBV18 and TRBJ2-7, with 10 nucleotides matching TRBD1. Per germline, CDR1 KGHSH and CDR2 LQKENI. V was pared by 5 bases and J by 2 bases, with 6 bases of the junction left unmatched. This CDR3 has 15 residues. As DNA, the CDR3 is TGTGCCAGCTCAATTGGACAGGGGGTAACCTACGAGCAGTACTTC. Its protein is CASSIGQGVTYEQYF. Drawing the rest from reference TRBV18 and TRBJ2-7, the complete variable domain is NAGVMQNPRHLVRRRGQEARLRCSPMKGHSHVYWYRQLPEEGLKFMVYLQKENIIDESGMPKERFSAEFPKEGPSILRIQQVVRGDSAAYFCASSIGQGVTYEQYFGPGTRLTVT.

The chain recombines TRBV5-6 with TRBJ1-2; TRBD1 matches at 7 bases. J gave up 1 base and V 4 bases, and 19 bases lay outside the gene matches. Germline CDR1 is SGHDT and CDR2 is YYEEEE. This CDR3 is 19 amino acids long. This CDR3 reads CASSKGGAGRPVLNYGYTF. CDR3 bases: TGTGCCAGCAGCAAAGGGGGCGCCGGGCGCCCTGTTCTTAACTATGGCTACACCTTC.